Following are 30 T cell receptor beta chains from one sample sequenced in a study of post-analysis software for immune sequencing data. Findings and limits, study-wide: There were a handful of TRBV segments more frequent in patients than controls, and TRBV5-6, TRBV5-1 and TRBV20-1 were among them.

The authors incorporated unique molecular identifiers into the TCR beta cDNA libraries. TCRdb ran MiXCR on the PCR reads and lists one entry per CDR3 protein. The table lists 820,000 or so distinct CDR3 sequences, approximately 53% of them singletons, with approximately 4.2% in the top ten. These receptors are not linked to any known antigen. The sequenced sample consisted of blood. These receptors were obtained from a girl aged 5-17 years with multiple sclerosis.

The J gene is TRBJ2-1, the V gene TRBV7-3; D may be TRBD1 (5 bases). Germline-derived CDR1 and CDR2 are SGHTA and FQGTGA. This CDR3 is 15 amino acids long. Trimming cost V 5 bases and J 7 bases, with 18 bases left between them. CDR3 sequence reads: CASSPGAGSTNEQFF. Here the CDR3 DNA reads TGTGCCAGCAGCCCTGGGGCAGGGTCTACGAATGAGCAGTTCTTC. Together with reference TRBV7-3 and TRBJ2-1, the CDR3 gives the full variable domain: GAGVSQTPSNKVTEKGKYVELRCDPISGHTALYWYRQSLGQGPEFLIYFQGTGAADDSGLPNDRFFAVRPEGSVSTLKIQRTERGDSAVYLCASSPGAGSTNEQFFGPGTRLTVL.

The chain is built from TRBV5-6 and TRBJ1-2, with a tentative D call TRBD1 (5 bases). This CDR3 has 14 amino acids. In germline, CDR1 is SGHDT, CDR2 YYEEEE. V dropped 5 bases and J dropped 3 bases, with 14 bases sitting between them. CDR3 nucleotide sequence: TGTGCCAGCAGACTAGGAGGGGCCCACTATGGCTACACCTTC. Translating gives CASRLGGAHYGYTF.

There are a few counts of this clonotype. This chain links TRBV29-1 with TRBJ1-1; D is unclear. Germline CDR1 reads SQVTM; CDR2 reads ANQGSEA. The CDR3 is 13 amino acids. Trimming shortened V by 3 bases and J by 1 base, and 9 bases separated the two germline ends. The CDR3 DNA is TGCAGCGTTGAGAGGCAGGCGAACACTGAAGCTTTCTTT. Its translation: CSVERQANTEAFF.

The rearrangement uses TRBV6-2 or TRBV6-3 and TRBJ2-1; TRBD1 might be the D (6 bases). Germline CDR1 is MNHEY and CDR2 is SVGEGT. V lost 2 bases to trimming and J lost 6 bases, with 11 bases between them. There are 14 residues in the CDR3. The CDR3, as DNA: TGTGCCAGCAGTTACGCCGTAGGGGGCAATGAGCAGTTCTTC. It is translated as CASSYAVGGNEQFF.

This clonotype occurred a few times. The chain links TRBV20-1 to TRBJ2-5, with TRBD1 matching over 8 bases. V dropped 3 bases and J dropped 4; count of bases not matched to a gene: 4. Germline-derived CDR1 and CDR2 are DFQATT and SNEGSKA (reference sequence). The CDR3 runs 13 residues. This chain's CDR3 is CSASQGARETQYF. The CDR3 nucleotides read TGCAGTGCTAGTCAGGGGGCCAGAGAGACCCAGTACTTC.

J is TRBJ2-3 and V is TRBV6-1, with 7 bases that match TRBD2. V shed 5 bases and J 4 bases; nucleotides not matched to a gene: 9. The germline V gene encodes CDR1 MNHNS and CDR2 SASEGT. The length of the CDR3 is 15 residues. The CDR3 DNA is TGTGCCAGCAGTCCAAGTGCGGGAGAGGCAGATACGCAGTATTTT. Translation gives CASSPSAGEADTQYF.

A remark on this clonotype: Compared with germline, one end of the junction differs, possibly owing to a read error. The V gene is TRBV7-7, the J gene TRBJ2-1, with D possibly matching TRBD1 (6 bases). Germline CDR1 is SSHAT and CDR2 is FNYEAQ (reference sequence). This CDR3 is built from 11 residues. Written as DNA, the CDR3 is TGTGCTAGCAGCCACAGGGTCGGGCAGTTCTTC. It is translated as CASSHRVGQFF. Full variable domain (outside the CDR3, taken from reference TRBV7-7 and TRBJ2-1): GAGVSQSPRYKVTKRGQDVTLRCDPISSHATLYWYQQALGQGPEFLTYFNYEAQPDKSGLPSDRFSAERPEGSISTLTIQRTEQRDSAMYRCASSHRVGQFFGPGTRLTVL.

The table lists this clonotype with many counts. The chain employs TRBV29-1 and TRBJ2-5; 11 bases are shared with TRBD1. Gene TRBJ2-7 matches the end of the DNA better, so the J call may be wrong. The CDR3 length is 12 residues. Germline-derived CDR1 and CDR2 are SQVTM and ANQGSEA. The CDR3 coding sequence is TGCAGCGCCTGGACAGGGGGCAACGAGCAGTACTTC. This translates into CSAWTGGNEQYF.

The genes are TRBV20-1 and TRBJ1-2; 10 bases align to TRBD1. J gave up 8 bases and V 0 bases, and 6 bases lay outside the gene matches. This CDR3 has 14 residues. Germline V CDR1 and CDR2: DFQATT, SNEGSKA (reference sequence). The CDR3 sequence: CSAREGTGAIGYTF. In nucleotides, the CDR3 is TGCAGTGCTAGAGAAGGGACAGGGGCCATAGGCTACACCTTC.

This chain links TRBV4-2 with TRBJ2-5, with a weak D call TRBD2 (6 bases). In germline, CDR1 is LGHNA, CDR2 YNFKEQ. V was clipped by 0 bases and J by 5 bases, with 13 bases between them. This CDR3 spans 15 amino acids. CDR3: CASSQDRAGYETQYF. Written as DNA, the CDR3 is TGTGCCAGCAGCCAAGACAGGGCGGGGTATGAGACCCAGTACTTC.

The J gene is TRBJ2-2, the V gene TRBV28; TRBD1 matches 7 bases. This CDR3 has 17 amino acids. Germline lookup yields CDR1 MDHEN and CDR2 SYDVKM. Unmatched junction bases numbered 11, after V lost 5 bases and J lost 2 bases. The CDR3 is CASSPYSTGLNTGELFF. The CDR3 nucleotides are TGTGCCAGCAGTCCCTACTCGACAGGGCTCAACACCGGGGAGCTGTTTTTT.

This clonotype was seen a handful of times. The chain employs TRBV5-5 and TRBJ1-5; D not certain. CDR3 size: 13 residues. V lost 0 bases to trimming and J lost 5 bases, with 6 bases between them. Germline loops: CDR1 SGHKS, CDR2 YYEKEE (reference sequence). The CDR3 here is CASSLDWYQPQHF. The CDR3 DNA follows: TGTGCCAGCAGCTTGGACTGGTATCAGCCCCAGCATTTT.

In this sample, this clonotype turned up a few times. The chain links TRBV19 to TRBJ1-5; 7 nucleotides agree with TRBD1. CDR1 LNHDA and CDR2 SQIVND come from the germline V gene (reference sequence). V lost 5 bases to trimming and J lost 3 bases; unmatched junction nucleotides: 4. The CDR3 has 14 amino acids. In nucleotides, the CDR3 is TGTGCCAGTAGTGCCGGGACAGTCAATCAGCCCCAGCATTTT. This codes for CASSAGTVNQPQHF.

V and J are TRBV20-1 and TRBJ2-4; 7 nucleotides line up with TRBD2. The J call may be wrong; the DNA end is better matched by TRBJ2-7. The germline V gene encodes CDR1 DFQATT and CDR2 SNEGSKA (reference sequence). The CDR3 loop spans 13 amino acids. This chain's CDR3 is CSAPETSIHEQYF. CDR3 nucleotides: TGCAGTGCTCCCGAGACTAGCATACACGAGCAGTACTTC.

V is TRBV20-1 and J is TRBJ2-7, with 8 bases matching TRBD2. Germline V CDR1 and CDR2: DFQATT, SNEGSKA (reference sequence). Trimming at V came to 5 bases and at J to 0 bases, leaving 6 bases not matched to a gene. The CDR3 contains 14 residues. CDR3 coding DNA: TGCAGTGCTCCGAAGCGGGGGAGCTCCTACGAGCAGTACTTC. Translating it yields CSAPKRGSSYEQYF.

The chain has TRBV29-1 and TRBJ2-7; D uncertain. V was pared by 2 bases and J by 5 bases, with 7 bases between. Looked up from germline, CDR1 is SQVTM and CDR2 is ANQGSEA. CDR3 length equals 11 residues. The CDR3 nucleotides read TGCAGCGTTGAATTCCGGGACGAGCAGTACTTC. It is translated as CSVEFRDEQYF.

The chain carries TRBV7-2 and TRBJ2-3; D remains unclear. Germline lookup yields CDR1 SGHTA and CDR2 FQGNSA. The germline V and J ends were trimmed by 4 bases and 4 bases, with 9 bases remaining between them. The CDR3 has 13 residues. CDR3 bases: TGTGCCAGCAGCTCTAGGGATTCAGATACGCAGTATTTT. Its protein is CASSSRDSDTQYF. Using reference TRBV7-2 and TRBJ2-3 for the parts outside the CDR3, the full variable domain is GAGVSQSPSNKVTEKGKDVELRCDPISGHTALYWYRQSLGQGLEFLIYFQGNSAPDKSGLPSDRFSAERTGGSVSTLTIQRTQQEDSAVYLCASSSRDSDTQYFGPGTRLTVL.

The chain combines TRBV20-1 with TRBJ2-1; D is ambiguous. The CDR3 contains 11 residues. The V end was cut by 4 bases, the J end by 10 bases, with 11 bases between. CDR1 is DFQATT and CDR2 is SNEGSKA in the germline V gene (reference sequence). CDR3 DNA: TGCAGTGCTATTGACGTCTACGAGCAGTTCTTC. This gives the protein CSAIDVYEQFF.

This clonotype has just a few counts. The chain recombines TRBV4-1 with TRBJ1-1; no reliable D call. The germline V gene has CDR1 MGHRA and CDR2 YSYEKL. The CDR3 totals 12 residues. The V and J ends lost 0 bases and 11 bases respectively, with 10 bases between them. The CDR3 is CASSQEGIRAFF. The CDR3 DNA reads TGCGCCAGCAGCCAAGAAGGCATCCGGGCTTTCTTT.

The chain uses TRBV20-1 and TRBJ2-5; the match to TRBD2 covers 7 bases. The J call is doubtful: the DNA matches TRBJ2-7 better. This CDR3 region has 14 residues. Germline V lookup: CDR1 DFQATT, CDR2 SNEGSKA (reference sequence). The DNA of the CDR3 is TGCAGTGCTACTTTGGGGGAGGGCCCCATCGAGCAGTACTTC. Translation: CSATLGEGPIEQYF.

The chain uses TRBV4-1 and TRBJ2-7, with TRBD2 as a possible D gene (6 bases). This CDR3 is built from 15 residues. With 2 bases removed from V and 6 bases from J, the gap between germline ends came to 17 bases. Germline V gene sequence: CDR1 MGHRA, CDR2 YSYEKL. The CDR3 loop reads CASSQLEGPYCEQYF. Here the CDR3 DNA reads TGCGCCAGCAGCCAACTGGAGGGCCCTTACTGCGAGCAGTACTTC.

The chain uses TRBV7-9 and TRBJ2-3; weak D call: TRBD1 (6 bases). The germline V and J ends were trimmed by 2 bases and 4 bases, with 19 bases remaining between them. This CDR3 spans 17 amino acids. Germline lookup yields CDR1 SEHNR and CDR2 FQNEAQ (reference sequence). The CDR3 is CASSLTTGLFLADTQYF. The CDR3 nucleotides read TGTGCCAGCAGCTTAACAACAGGGCTTTTTCTGGCAGATACGCAGTATTTT. Using reference TRBV7-9 and TRBJ2-3 for the parts outside the CDR3, the full variable domain is DTGVSQNPRHKITKRGQNVTFRCDPISEHNRLYWYRQTLGQGPEFLTYFQNEAQLEKSRLLSDRFSAERPKGSFSTLEIQRTEQGDSAMYLCASSLTTGLFLADTQYFGPGTRLTVL.

In this sample, this clonotype turned up many times. The V call is TRBV29-1, the J call TRBJ2-7; 7 nucleotides line up with TRBD2. The CDR3 covers 15 residues. V trimming: 5 bases; J trimming: 6 bases; junction bases outside the gene matches: 16. In germline, CDR1 is SQVTM, CDR2 ANQGSEA. CDR3 protein: CSVWGTREDTSEQYF. DNA for the CDR3: TGCAGCGTTTGGGGGACCCGGGAGGACACATCCGAGCAGTACTTC.

This clonotype has only a few counts. V gene TRBV7-3 combines with J gene TRBJ2-1; 7 nucleotides line up with TRBD2. Germline V gives CDR1 SGHTA, CDR2 FQGTGA. Trimming took 7 bases from V and 9 from J; bases not matched to a gene: 15. This CDR3 region has 15 residues. This CDR3 reads CASKSTAAGIGEQFF. The DNA of the CDR3 is TGTGCCAGCAAATCCACTGCAGCGGGGATCGGTGAGCAGTTCTTC.

The chain uses TRBV18 and TRBJ2-7, with D maybe TRBD1 (6 bases). Germline V CDR1 and CDR2: KGHSH, LQKENI. V dropped 2 bases and J dropped 2 bases, with 13 bases sitting between them. This CDR3 contains 15 residues. CDR3 nucleotide sequence: TGTGCCAGCTCACCATACGCAGGGGACGCCTACGAGCAGTACTTC. Translation: CASSPYAGDAYEQYF.

The table lists this clonotype with a few counts. The chain combines TRBV24-1 with TRBJ2-3, with D uncertain. V was trimmed by 1 base and J by 2 bases, leaving 9 bases between them. The CDR3 extends over 15 amino acids. The germline V gene has CDR1 KGHDR and CDR2 SFDVKD. The CDR3 sequence: CATSDFGGDTDTQYF. CDR3 nucleotides: TGTGCCACCAGTGATTTCGGCGGAGACACAGATACGCAGTATTTT.

The chain employs TRBV3-1 and TRBJ2-1, with 9 bases aligning to TRBD1. After removal of 4 bases from V and 8 bases from J, the junction contained 12 bases not matched to a gene. The CDR3 length is 16 residues. Germline lookup yields CDR1 LGHDT and CDR2 YNNKEL (reference sequence). The CDR3 DNA is TGTGCCAGCAGCCGTCGGACAGGGGAGAGAATGGATGAGCAGTTCTTC. Translation gives CASSRRTGERMDEQFF.

This clonotype was counted between two and nine times. J is TRBJ2-1 and V is TRBV5-1; unclear D gene. The CDR3 loop spans 12 amino acids. The germline V gene has CDR1 SGHRS and CDR2 YFSETQ. V was cut by 1 base and J by 8 bases, with 7 bases left in between. In DNA form, the CDR3 reads TGCGCCAGCAGCTTGCCAAGGGATGAGCAGTTCTTC. Amino acids: CASSLPRDEQFF.

The chain joins TRBV6-6 to TRBJ2-5; D is uncertain. The CDR3 contains 13 residues. Per the germline V gene, CDR1 is MNHNY and CDR2 is SVGAGI (reference sequence). Trimming stripped 0 bases from V and 4 bases from J, with 6 bases between. CDR3 residues: CASSYSVGETQYF. The CDR3 DNA sequence: TGTGCCAGCAGTTACTCGGTCGGAGAGACCCAGTACTTC.

Details on this clonotype: An end of the junction does not agree with germline; a read error may underlie this. This chain connects TRBV30 to TRBJ1-1, with 7 positions matching TRBD1. The CDR3 extends over 12 amino acids. CDR1 is GTSNPN and CDR2 is SVGIG in the germline V gene (reference sequence). This CDR3 reads CAWRRGQIEAFF. The CDR3 bases are TGCGCCTGGAGGAGGGGGCAGATTGAAGCTTTCTTT.